This T cell receptor (beta chain) was sequenced for a study of T cell repertoires in cytomegalovirus infection. Across the study: Peptides in the study included HLA-C-restricted and HLA-B-restricted CMV epitopes.

TCRdb re-derived calls from the reads in MiXCR, one entry per CDR3 protein. Altogether some 800,000 distinct CDR3 sequences are present, over 25% being singletons, with the ten largest covering roughly an eighth. Regarding this clonotype: Its antigen is still unknown.

Sequences were derived from cultured CD8+ T cells from PBMCs, sampled from culture after CMV antigen stimulation. This TCR came from a human donor in good health (CMV status not recorded). Some clones in this sample may be carry-over from other donors' samples.

The DNA for the CDR3 is TGTGCCAGCAGGAACGGCGGGGGGGCAACAGATACGCAGTATTTT. Translating gives CASRNGGGATDTQYF. The chain employs TRBV27 and TRBJ2-3; 9 bases map to TRBD2. The germline V gene has CDR1 MNHEY and CDR2 SMNVEV (reference sequence). The junction had 7 bases not matched to a gene; V was cut back by 6 bases and J by 3 bases. The CDR3 has 15 residues.